The 24 T cell receptor beta chains reported below all come from one sample, sequenced in a study of cytomegalovirus exposure and HLA in healthy donors. It was with 60 Vbeta and 13 Jbeta primers that the PCR ran. Here immunoSEQ multiplex PCR was the method, and the copy in TCRdb shows in-frame clones only, minus some. This sample has roughly 40,000 clones, with roughly 80% found just once. The specimen was PBMCs. Receptors were obtained from a man aged 50-59 years in good health and CMV-seronegative.

This rearrangement joins TRBV19 to TRBJ2-2; 9 nucleotides line up with TRBD2. V shed 7 bases, J shed 0 bases, and the junction held 6 bases outside the gene matches. Germline values: CDR1 LNHDA, CDR2 SQIVND (reference sequence). CDR3 length: 16 residues. In nucleotides, the CDR3 is TGTGCCAGTAAGCCGGGACTAGCCGCGAACACCGGGGAGCTGTTTTTT. Its translation: CASKPGLAANTGELFF.

The V gene is TRBV2, the J gene TRBJ2-3; D may be TRBD2 (5 bases). Trimming took 4 bases from V and 0 from J, leaving 11 bases between them. The CDR3 has 15 residues. Germline V CDR1 and CDR2: SNHLY, FYNNEI. The CDR3 nucleotides are TGTGCCAGCAGTGCCAACGGGGATAGCACAGATACGCAGTATTTT. Its protein is CASSANGDSTDTQYF.

As concerns this clone: Sequence at one end of the junction differs from germline and may be a read error. The V gene is TRBV7-8, the J gene TRBJ1-2; D unresolved. In germline, CDR1 is SGHVS, CDR2 FQNEAQ. The CDR3 is 14 residues long. This CDR3 reads CVSSSNLQNYGYTF. In DNA, the CDR3 is TGTGTCAGCAGCTCGAACCTACAGAACTATGGCTACACCTTC. The entire variable domain, with the rest obtained from reference TRBV7-8 and TRBJ1-2, is as follows: GAGVSQSPRYKVAKRGQDVALRCDPISGHVSLFWYQQALGQGPEFLTYFQNEAQLDKSGLPSDRFFAERPEGSVSTLKIQRTQQEDSAVYLCVSSSNLQNYGYTFGSGTRLTVV.

The chain has TRBV5-5 and TRBJ2-5; no clear D. In germline, CDR1 is SGHKS, CDR2 YYEKEE (reference sequence). V lost 3 bases to trimming and J lost 2 bases, with 11 bases between them. The CDR3 runs to 14 residues. Written as DNA, the CDR3 is TGTGCCAGCAGCTCGTATACTGAGCAAGAGACCCAGTACTTC. As protein: CASSSYTEQETQYF.

The gene calls are TRBV7-2 and TRBJ2-3, with TRBD2 as a possible D gene (7 bases). The CDR3 sequence is 15 residues long. V gave up 0 bases and J gave up 3 bases, with 10 bases separating them. Germline lookup yields CDR1 SGHTA and CDR2 FQGNSA. The CDR3 DNA is TGTGCCAGCAGCTTAGCGGGGGGGCCAACAGATACGCAGTATTTT. Protein: CASSLAGGPTDTQYF.

This chain links TRBV5-4 with TRBJ1-1; 8 bases line up with TRBD1. The ends lost 2 bases at V and 1 base at J; junction bases unmatched: 7. The CDR3 spans 16 residues. Germline CDR1 reads SGHNT; CDR2 reads YYREEE (reference sequence). The CDR3 region is CASSFGAGGRNTEAFF. The CDR3 coding sequence is TGTGCCAGCAGCTTTGGGGCAGGGGGCCGGAACACTGAAGCTTTCTTT.

This chain links TRBV7-8 with TRBJ2-3; TRBD2 matches 8 bases. Germline trimming cut 4 bases from V and 0 bases from J; bases unmatched to any gene: 6. CDR1 is SGHVS, CDR2 FQNEAQ, per germline. The CDR3 contains 16 residues. CDR3 sequence (DNA): TGTGCCAGCAGCTCCCGGATAGCGGGGAGCACAGATACGCAGTATTTT. Amino acid sequence: CASSSRIAGSTDTQYF.

The chain couples TRBV5-1 to TRBJ2-7; TRBD1 matches 8 bases. Losses at the gene ends were 4 bases for V and 5 bases for J; bases not matched to a gene: 8. The germline V gene has CDR1 SGHRS and CDR2 YFSETQ. The CDR3 has 14 amino acids. The CDR3 protein is CASSVRTGIDEQYF. CDR3 sequence (DNA): TGCGCCAGCAGCGTCAGGACAGGGATTGACGAGCAGTACTTC.

The V gene is TRBV2, the J gene TRBJ2-2; 7 bases fit TRBD1. V was pared by 5 bases and J by 5 bases, with 5 bases of the junction left unmatched. Germline V gene sequence: CDR1 SNHLY, CDR2 FYNNEI. CDR3 length equals 14 residues. The CDR3 here is CASSLGQQTGELFF. In DNA form, the CDR3 reads TGTGCCAGCAGTCTGGGACAGCAAACCGGGGAGCTGTTTTTT.

The chain uses TRBV11-2 and TRBJ1-1; a weak D match, TRBD1 (5 bases). Trimming left V 5 bases short and J 0 bases short, with 10 bases between. Per the germline V gene, CDR1 is SGHAT and CDR2 is FQNNGV. The CDR3 runs to 14 residues. CDR3 amino acids: CASSPVRVNTEAFF. The CDR3 DNA follows: TGTGCCAGCAGCCCGGTCAGGGTGAACACTGAAGCTTTCTTT.

This clone was recorded once. The chain has TRBV7-9 and TRBJ2-5; TRBD2 matches 8 bases. Germline V lookup: CDR1 SEHNR, CDR2 FQNEAQ (reference sequence). V was clipped by 1 base and J by 5 bases; unmatched bases: 9. The CDR3 extends over 16 amino acids. The CDR3 sequence is CASSLGAGGLHETQYF. The CDR3 nucleotides are TGTGCCAGCAGCTTAGGGGCGGGGGGACTCCATGAGACCCAGTACTTC.

J is TRBJ2-1 and V is TRBV29-1, with 11 nucleotides matching TRBD2. Losses at the gene ends were 3 bases for V and 6 bases for J; bases not matched to a gene: 7. In germline, CDR1 is SQVTM, CDR2 ANQGSEA. The CDR3 totals 15 residues. The CDR3 sequence: CSVESSGRLFNEQFF. CDR3 DNA sequence: TGCAGCGTTGAGTCTAGCGGGAGGCTATTCAATGAGCAGTTCTTC.

By share, this clone ranks as medium-sized. This chain links TRBV28 with TRBJ2-7; TRBD2 might be the D (6 bases). CDR3 length equals 13 residues. In germline, CDR1 is MDHEN, CDR2 SYDVKM. V was trimmed by 5 bases and J by 6 bases, leaving 14 bases between them. The CDR3 is CASSGGGVGEQYF. CDR3 in DNA: TGTGCCAGCAGTGGGGGAGGAGTGGGCGAGCAGTACTTC. Full variable domain (outside the CDR3, taken from reference TRBV28 and TRBJ2-7): DVKVTQSSRYLVKRTGEKVFLECVQDMDHENMFWYRQDPGLGLRLIYFSYDVKMKEKGDIPEGYSVSREKKERFSLILESASTNQTSMYLCASSGGGVGEQYFGPGTRLTVT.

This rearrangement joins TRBV9 to TRBJ1-1; TRBD1 might be the D (5 bases). Looked up from germline, CDR1 is SGDLS and CDR2 is YYNGEE. Trimming left V 0 bases short and J 1 base short, with 7 bases between. The CDR3 has 14 residues. CDR3 nucleotides: TGTGCCAGCAGCGTAGGGAGGGGGAACACTGAAGCTTTCTTT. Protein: CASSVGRGNTEAFF.

The V call is TRBV7-9, the J call TRBJ2-3; 11 bases are shared with TRBD2. The length of the CDR3 is 18 residues. The V segment lost 2 bases and the J segment 2 bases; nucleotides outside the gene matches: 9. CDR1 SEHNR and CDR2 FQNEAQ come from the germline V gene (reference sequence). CDR3 in amino acids: CASSLPIRLAGLTDTQYF. The DNA of the CDR3 is TGTGCCAGCAGCTTACCAATAAGACTAGCGGGGCTCACAGATACGCAGTATTTT.

J is TRBJ2-1 and V is TRBV7-9; the D gene is possibly TRBD2 (6 bases). Germline CDR1 SEHNR, CDR2 FQNEAQ (reference sequence). V was clipped by 4 bases and J by 7 bases, with 14 bases between them. The CDR3 has 14 amino acids. The CDR3 nucleotides read TGTGCCAGCAGCTCGGGGACTGCGGGAAATGAGCAGTTCTTC. It codes for CASSSGTAGNEQFF.

The chain has TRBV11-3 and TRBJ2-1, with 11 positions matching TRBD2. CDR1 SGHNT and CDR2 YENEEA come from the germline V gene. The CDR3 length is 15 residues. V shed 4 bases, J shed 9 bases, and the junction held 8 bases outside the gene matches. The chain's CDR3 is CASSSGLAGAGEQFF. The CDR3 DNA reads TGTGCCAGCAGCTCTGGACTAGCGGGCGCCGGTGAGCAGTTCTTC.

The J gene is TRBJ1-1, the V gene TRBV7-8, with D unclear. Deletions cut 2 bases from V and 5 bases from J, with 9 bases between. This CDR3 comprises 13 residues. Germline lookup yields CDR1 SGHVS and CDR2 FQNEAQ. CDR3 DNA sequence: TGTGCCAGCAGCTTACGGGAGGAGACTGAAGCTTTCTTT. It specifies CASSLREETEAFF.

Concerning this clone: A junction boundary mismatches the germline segment, possibly from a read error. This sequence joins TRBV7-9 and TRBJ2-7; 12 bases map to TRBD1. Germline V gene sequence: CDR1 SEHNR, CDR2 FQNEAQ (reference sequence). This CDR3 has 14 residues. In nucleotides, the CDR3 is TGTTCCAGCAGCTTATTGGGACAGGGGGCCCCGTGGTACTTC. It yields the protein CSSSLLGQGAPWYF. The whole variable domain, remainder taken from reference TRBV7-9 and TRBJ2-7, is DTGVSQNPRHKITKRGQNVTFRCDPISEHNRLYWYRQTLGQGPEFLTYFQNEAQLEKSRLLSDRFSAERPKGSFSTLEIQRTEQGDSAMYLCSSSLLGQGAPWYFGPGTRLTVT.

This chain connects TRBV21-1 to TRBJ2-3; no DNA check was done on the table's D call, TRBD1. TRBV21-1 is assigned pseudogene status. This CDR3 region has 16 residues. The CDR3 coding sequence is TGTGCCAGCAGTAAAATGACAGGGGGCGAGACAGATACGCAGTATTTT. This codes for CASSKMTGGETDTQYF.

The chain carries TRBV9 and TRBJ2-6, with D possibly TRBD1 on 5 matching bases. V gave up 0 bases and J gave up 0 bases, with 10 bases separating them. The CDR3 has 17 residues. Germline lookup yields CDR1 SGDLS and CDR2 YYNGEE. The CDR3 DNA is TGTGCCAGCAGCGTAGATATCCAGGGCTCTGGGGCCAACGTCCTGACTTTC. It codes for CASSVDIQGSGANVLTF.

The V gene is TRBV10-3, the J gene TRBJ1-1; perhaps TRBD1 as D (5 bases). The CDR3 is 12 amino acids. CDR1 is ENHRY and CDR2 is SYGVKD in the germline V gene. Trimming took off 5 bases at V and 5 bases at J, with 9 bases between the two ends. CDR3: CAISQGRTEAFF. CDR3 in DNA: TGTGCCATCAGTCAGGGTAGGACTGAAGCTTTCTTT.

The rearrangement uses TRBV28 and TRBJ2-7, with 7 bases matching TRBD2. V lost 3 bases to trimming and J lost 4 bases; unmatched junction nucleotides: 0. Germline loops: CDR1 MDHEN, CDR2 SYDVKM. The CDR3 length is 12 residues. The CDR3 sequence is CASSLGGYEQYF. As DNA, the CDR3 is TGTGCCAGCAGTTTGGGGGGGTACGAGCAGTACTTC.

The chain is built from TRBV9 and TRBJ2-1; the match to TRBD1 covers 8 bases. CDR3 length: 15 residues. The V gene end was trimmed by 3 bases and the J gene end by 4 bases; junction bases not matched to a gene: 6. Germline lookup yields CDR1 SGDLS and CDR2 YYNGEE. The chain's CDR3 is CASSAGQGEYNEQFF. CDR3 nucleotide sequence: TGTGCCAGCAGCGCCGGACAGGGAGAATACAATGAGCAGTTCTTC.